Following are 18 T cell receptor beta chains from one sample sequenced in a study of OX40 agonist ivuxolimab in advanced cancers. Measured with immunoSEQ multiplex PCR; TCRdb has only the in-frame clones, and not every one. The top ten clones hold about 0.17% of a sample with about 100,000 clones, about 89% of them seen once. Material: CD4+ or CD8+ T cells sorted from blood, obtained in a trial of the OX40 agonist ivuxolimab. These receptors came from an adult with an advanced solid tumor such as melanoma, head and neck, liver or kidney cancer.

Remarks on this clone: The junction departs from the called germline gene at one end, perhaps through a read error. V usage is TRBV25-1 and J usage is TRBJ2-7; no clear D. This CDR3 has 11 amino acids. The germline CDR1 and CDR2 sequences are MGHDK and SYGVNS. The CDR3 sequence: CASSDLIQTHF. As DNA, the CDR3 is TGTGCCAGCAGTGACCTCATCCAAACCCACTTC.

Worth noting for this clone: Compared with germline, one end of the junction differs, possibly owing to a read error. Other DNA sequences in the same sample also yield this CDR3. The V and J genes are TRBV27 and TRBJ1-1; a weak D match, TRBD1 (5 bases). The CDR3 runs 17 residues. Germline V lookup: CDR1 MNHEY, CDR2 SMNVEV (reference sequence). The CDR3 DNA reads as TGTGCCAGCAGTTTAGTGCCCCAGACAGAGAGGAACACTGAGGCTTTCTTT. Its protein is CASSLVPQTERNTEAFF.

V is TRBV10-1 and J is TRBJ2-3; D is possibly TRBD1 (6 bases). Germline loops: CDR1 WNHNN, CDR2 SYGVQD (reference sequence). The CDR3 length is 17 residues. V lost 2 bases to trimming and J lost 2 bases, with 17 bases between them. CDR3 DNA sequence: TGCGCCAGCAGTGAGGGCCTTACAGGGAGTGTCACAGATACGCAGTATTTT. Its translation: CASSEGLTGSVTDTQYF.

This clone appeared once. CDR3 nucleotide sequence: TGTGCCAGCAGCAGGGAGGGTAGGGCGAACTATGGCTACACCTTC. Its translation is CASSREGRANYGYTF. This sequence joins TRBV5-8 and TRBJ1-2; no firm D call. This CDR3 comprises 15 residues. Germline CDR1 reads SGHTS; CDR2 reads YDEGEE. V lost 4 bases to trimming and J lost 2 bases, with 15 bases between them. The whole variable domain, remainder taken from reference TRBV5-8 and TRBJ1-2, is EAGVTQSPTHLIKTRGQQATLRCSPISGHTSVYWYQQALGLGLQFLLWYDEGEERNRGNFPPRFSGRQFPNYSSELNVNALELEDSALYLCASSREGRANYGYTFGSGTRLTVV.

The V call is TRBV7-2, the J call TRBJ2-2; D ambiguous. V was shortened by 1 base and J by 6 bases, with 6 bases between the two germline ends. Germline V gene lookup returns CDR1 SGHTA and CDR2 FQGNSA. The CDR3 spans 13 residues. In DNA form, the CDR3 reads TGTGCCAGCAGCTTAGGAATGGCCGGGGAGCTGTTTTTT. Translation gives CASSLGMAGELFF.

This clone was counted between two and nine times. V gene TRBV30 combines with J gene TRBJ2-5, with 10 bases lining up with TRBD2. Germline assignment: CDR1 GTSNPN and CDR2 SVGIG (reference sequence). V was clipped by 0 bases and J by 1 base; unmatched bases: 2. The CDR3 has 15 residues. CDR3 protein: CAWSVGLAAQETQYF. The CDR3 DNA reads TGTGCCTGGAGTGTAGGACTAGCGGCCCAAGAGACCCAGTACTTC.

This clone was counted a single time. J is TRBJ2-5 and V is TRBV5-1, with 13 positions matching TRBD2. V gave up 1 base and J gave up 5 bases; unmatched junction bases: 5. Per the germline V gene, CDR1 is SGHRS and CDR2 is YFSETQ. The CDR3 covers 16 residues. CDR3 nucleotides: TGCGCCAGCAGCTTGAGGACTAGCGGGAGTCTGGAGACCCAGTACTTC. Protein product: CASSLRTSGSLETQYF.

V usage is TRBV6-5 and J usage is TRBJ1-5, with a tentative D call TRBD1 (5 bases). CDR3 size: 15 residues. V was pared by 6 bases and J by 0 bases, with 12 bases between. Looked up from germline, CDR1 is MNHEY and CDR2 is SVGAGI. The CDR3 DNA reads as TGTGCCAGCAGCCGACAGCGGAATAGCAATCAGCCCCAGCATTTT. This encodes CASSRQRNSNQPQHF.

The J gene is TRBJ2-3, the V gene TRBV9; 11 bases match TRBD2. Looked up from germline, CDR1 is SGDLS and CDR2 is YYNGEE. The CDR3 contains 15 residues. Trimming cost V 6 bases and J 4 bases; bases outside gene matches: 7. The CDR3 is CASTIQGLAADTQYF. In DNA, the CDR3 is TGTGCCAGCACCATCCAGGGACTAGCGGCAGATACGCAGTATTTT.

This clone occurred once. This sequence joins TRBV5-8 and TRBJ1-1; D is unresolved. Germline V gene data show CDR1 as SGHTS and CDR2 as YDEGEE. CDR3 length: 17 residues. Deletions cut 5 bases from V and 1 base from J, with 21 bases between. The CDR3 loop is CASSLPSSLGKNTEAFF. The CDR3 region has the DNA TGTGCCAGCAGTTTACCTTCTAGTCTGGGAAAGAACACTGAAGCTTTCTTT.

This clone was detected once. The chain recombines TRBV19 with TRBJ1-2; 10 nucleotides line up with TRBD1. Germline V gene lookup returns CDR1 LNHDA and CDR2 SQIVND (reference sequence). V lost 6 bases, J lost 8 bases, and 12 bases stayed unmatched. The CDR3 consists of 15 residues. CDR3 DNA sequence: TGTGCCAGTAGCCTCGGACGACAGGGGGCGTGGGGCTACACCTTC. Amino acid sequence: CASSLGRQGAWGYTF. Based on the CDR3 plus reference TRBV19 and TRBJ1-2, the full variable domain is DGGITQSPKYLFRKEGQNVTLSCEQNLNHDAMYWYRQDPGQGLRLIYYSQIVNDFQKGDIAEGYSVSREKKESFPLTVTSAQKNPTAFYLCASSLGRQGAWGYTFGSGTRLTVV.

The V gene is TRBV9, the J gene TRBJ2-7; 8 positions match TRBD2. Germline V lookup: CDR1 SGDLS, CDR2 YYNGEE. CDR3 size: 15 residues. The junction had 4 bases not matched to a gene; V was cut back by 0 bases and J by 2 bases. CDR3 protein: CASSVGSSGPYEQYF. The CDR3 coding sequence is TGTGCCAGCAGCGTAGGGTCTAGCGGGCCCTACGAGCAGTACTTC.

The rearrangement joins TRBV19 to TRBJ2-2; 11 nucleotides line up with TRBD2. V lost 3 bases, J lost 5 bases, and 14 bases stayed unmatched. Germline V gives CDR1 LNHDA, CDR2 SQIVND (reference sequence). The CDR3 totals 19 residues. As DNA, the CDR3 is TGTGCCAGTAGTATGGCCGGGACTAGCGGCCTTTGGGGAACCGGGGAGCTGTTTTTT. It yields the protein CASSMAGTSGLWGTGELFF.

V gene TRBV6-4 combines with J gene TRBJ2-1, with 13 bases that match TRBD2. V trimming: 4 bases; J trimming: 7 bases; junction bases outside the gene matches: 4. The CDR3 contains 15 residues. Germline V gives CDR1 MRHNA, CDR2 SNTAGT. The CDR3 bases are TGTGCCAGCAGTGTACTAGCGGGAGGGTGGAATGAGCAGTTCTTC. Its translation: CASSVLAGGWNEQFF.

The chain joins TRBV9 to TRBJ2-2; D gene unclear. Between the trimmed V and J ends, which lost 0 bases and 4 bases, there was a span of 4 bases. Looked up from germline, CDR1 is SGDLS and CDR2 is YYNGEE. This CDR3 comprises 13 residues. The CDR3 nucleotides read TGTGCCAGCAGCGTAGCGGGCACCGGGGAGCTGTTTTTT. Amino acids: CASSVAGTGELFF. The whole variable domain, remainder taken from reference TRBV9 and TRBJ2-2, is DSGVTQTPKHLITATGQRVTLRCSPRSGDLSVYWYQQSLDQGLQFLIQYYNGEERAKGNILERFSAQQFPDLHSELNLSSLELGDSALYFCASSVAGTGELFFGEGSRLTVL.

This chain connects TRBV5-4 to TRBJ2-7; D perhaps matches TRBD2 (5 bases). The CDR3 sequence is 14 residues long. V lost 6 bases, J lost 2 bases, and 15 bases lay in between. Germline loops: CDR1 SGHNT, CDR2 YYREEE (reference sequence). CDR3 sequence (DNA): TGTGCCAGCAACCCCGTCGGGGAGCCCTACGAGCAGTACTTC. Amino acids: CASNPVGEPYEQYF.

The chain combines TRBV19 with TRBJ2-5; D remains unclear. Trimming removed 7 bases from V and 0 bases from J, with 9 bases in between. The length of the CDR3 is 13 residues. Looked up from germline, CDR1 is LNHDA and CDR2 is SQIVND (reference sequence). The CDR3 DNA reads as TGTGCCAGTAAGTCATCGTACCAAGAGACCCAGTACTTC. This codes for CASKSSYQETQYF. Complete variable domain (other parts from reference TRBV19 and TRBJ2-5): DGGITQSPKYLFRKEGQNVTLSCEQNLNHDAMYWYRQDPGQGLRLIYYSQIVNDFQKGDIAEGYSVSREKKESFPLTVTSAQKNPTAFYLCASKSSYQETQYFGPGTRLLVL.

The J gene is TRBJ1-1, the V gene TRBV2; a weak D match, TRBD1 (6 bases). The V gene lost 4 bases and the J gene lost 2 bases, with 17 bases spanning the gap. Germline V gene lookup returns CDR1 SNHLY and CDR2 FYNNEI. The CDR3 runs 16 residues. CDR3 region: CASSVHLRTANTEAFF. In DNA, the CDR3 is TGTGCCAGCAGTGTCCATTTGCGGACAGCCAACACTGAAGCTTTCTTT.